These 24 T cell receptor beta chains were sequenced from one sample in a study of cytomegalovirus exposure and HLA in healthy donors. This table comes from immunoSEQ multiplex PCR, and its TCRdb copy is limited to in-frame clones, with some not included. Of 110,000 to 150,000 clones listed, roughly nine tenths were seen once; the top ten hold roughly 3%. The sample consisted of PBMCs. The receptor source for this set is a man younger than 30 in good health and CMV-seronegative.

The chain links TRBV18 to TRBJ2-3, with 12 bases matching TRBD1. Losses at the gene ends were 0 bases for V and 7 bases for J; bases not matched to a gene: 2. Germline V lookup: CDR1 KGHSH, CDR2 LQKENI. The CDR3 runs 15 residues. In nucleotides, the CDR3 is TGTGCCAGCTCACCACCGGGACAGGGGGCTTATACGCAGTATTTT. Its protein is CASSPPGQGAYTQYF.

The CDR3, as DNA: TGTGCCACACAGGGGGACAGACTTAACTATGGCTACACCTTC. Protein sequence: CATQGDRLNYGYTF. The chain has TRBV6-5 and TRBJ1-2; the match to TRBD1 covers 8 bases. V trimming: 10 bases; J trimming: 1 base; junction bases outside the gene matches: 8. Germline CDR1 MNHEY, CDR2 SVGAGI. The CDR3 spans 14 residues.

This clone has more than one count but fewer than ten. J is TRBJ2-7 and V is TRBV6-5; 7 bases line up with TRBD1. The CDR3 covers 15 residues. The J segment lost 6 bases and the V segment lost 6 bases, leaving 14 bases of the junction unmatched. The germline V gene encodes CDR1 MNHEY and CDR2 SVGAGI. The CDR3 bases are TGTGCCAGCAGACTCCGACAGGGCTTAGTCCTCGAGCAGTACTTC. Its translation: CASRLRQGLVLEQYF.

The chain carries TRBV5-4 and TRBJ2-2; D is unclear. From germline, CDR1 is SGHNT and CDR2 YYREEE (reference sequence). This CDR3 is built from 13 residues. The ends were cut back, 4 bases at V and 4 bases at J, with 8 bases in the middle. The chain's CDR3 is CASSPDITGELFF. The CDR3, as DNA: TGTGCCAGCAGCCCTGACATCACCGGGGAGCTGTTTTTT.

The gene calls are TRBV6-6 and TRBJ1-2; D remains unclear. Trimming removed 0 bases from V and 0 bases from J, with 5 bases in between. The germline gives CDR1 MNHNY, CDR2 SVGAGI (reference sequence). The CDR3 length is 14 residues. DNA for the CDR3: TGTGCCAGCAGTTACTCGAGTTCTAACTATGGCTACACCTTC. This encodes CASSYSSSNYGYTF.

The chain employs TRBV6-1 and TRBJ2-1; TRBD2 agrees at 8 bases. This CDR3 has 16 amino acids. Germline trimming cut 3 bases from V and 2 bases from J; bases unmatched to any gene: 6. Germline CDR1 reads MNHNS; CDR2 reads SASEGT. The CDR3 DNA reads TGTGCCAGCAGTGATCAAGGCGGGAGGACCTACAATGAGCAGTTCTTC. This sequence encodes CASSDQGGRTYNEQFF.

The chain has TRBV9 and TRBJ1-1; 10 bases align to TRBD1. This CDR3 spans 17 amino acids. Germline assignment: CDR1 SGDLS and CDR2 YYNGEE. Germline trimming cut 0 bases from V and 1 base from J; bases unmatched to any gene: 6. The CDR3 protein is CASSVVTGGRGNTEAFF. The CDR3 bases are TGTGCCAGCAGCGTAGTGACAGGGGGCCGGGGGAACACTGAAGCTTTCTTT.

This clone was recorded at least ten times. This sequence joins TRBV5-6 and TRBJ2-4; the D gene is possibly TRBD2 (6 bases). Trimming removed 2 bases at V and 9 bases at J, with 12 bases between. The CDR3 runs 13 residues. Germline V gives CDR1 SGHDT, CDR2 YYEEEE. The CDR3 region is CASSFGRSGIQYF. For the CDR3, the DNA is TGTGCCAGCAGCTTTGGGAGGTCTGGCATTCAGTACTTC.

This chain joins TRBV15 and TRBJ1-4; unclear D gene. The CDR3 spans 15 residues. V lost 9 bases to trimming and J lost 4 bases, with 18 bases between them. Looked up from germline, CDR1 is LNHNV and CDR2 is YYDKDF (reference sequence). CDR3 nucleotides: TGTGCCACTTACGATACCCTCCGACTTAATGAAAAACTGTTTTTT. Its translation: CATYDTLRLNEKLFF.

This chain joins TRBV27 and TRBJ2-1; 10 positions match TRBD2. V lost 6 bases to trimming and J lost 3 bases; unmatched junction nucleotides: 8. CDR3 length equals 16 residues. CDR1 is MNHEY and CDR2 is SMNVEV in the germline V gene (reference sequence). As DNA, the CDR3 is TGTGCCAGCAGGACGGCTAGCGGGGGTCTCTACAATGAGCAGTTCTTC. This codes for CASRTASGGLYNEQFF.

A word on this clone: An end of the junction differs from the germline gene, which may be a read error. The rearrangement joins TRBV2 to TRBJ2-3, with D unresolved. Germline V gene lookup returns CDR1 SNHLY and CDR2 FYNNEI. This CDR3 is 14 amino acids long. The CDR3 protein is CASSEGRSTDTQYF. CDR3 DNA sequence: TGTGCCAGCAGCGAAGGCAGGAGCACAGATACGCAGTATTTT.

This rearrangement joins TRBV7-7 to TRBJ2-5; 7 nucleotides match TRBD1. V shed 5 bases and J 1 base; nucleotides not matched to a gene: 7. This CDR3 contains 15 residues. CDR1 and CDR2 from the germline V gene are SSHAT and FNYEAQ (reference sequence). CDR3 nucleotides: TGTGCCAGCAGCCCCCGGGACAGTCTCCAAGAGACCCAGTACTTC. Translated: CASSPRDSLQETQYF.

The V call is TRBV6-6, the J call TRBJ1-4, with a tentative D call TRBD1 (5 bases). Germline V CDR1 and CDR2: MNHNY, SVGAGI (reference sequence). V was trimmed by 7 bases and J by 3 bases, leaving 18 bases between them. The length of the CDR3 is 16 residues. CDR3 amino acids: CASTQLPGLSNEKLFF. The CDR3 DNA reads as TGTGCCAGCACCCAACTTCCGGGACTCTCTAATGAAAAACTGTTTTTT.

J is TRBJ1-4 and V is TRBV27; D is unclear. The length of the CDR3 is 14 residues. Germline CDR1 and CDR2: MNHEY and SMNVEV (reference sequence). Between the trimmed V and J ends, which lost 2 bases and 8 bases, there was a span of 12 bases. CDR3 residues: CASSLLGESEKLFF. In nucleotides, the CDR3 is TGTGCCAGCAGTTTACTCGGGGAGAGCGAAAAACTGTTTTTT.

CDR3: CASSESKGMNTEAFF. Here the CDR3 DNA reads TGCGCCAGCAGTGAGAGTAAGGGGATGAACACTGAAGCTTTCTTT. The chain carries TRBV10-1 and TRBJ1-1; weak D call: TRBD1 (5 bases). The CDR3 has 15 residues. The germline V gene encodes CDR1 WNHNN and CDR2 SYGVQD (reference sequence). V shed 2 bases and J shed 0 bases, with 10 bases lying between them.

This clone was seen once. CDR3 in DNA: TGTGCCAGTACTAACTCCCCGGGACTAGCGGGAGTGGGGATATACGAGCAGTACTTC. This gives the protein CASTNSPGLAGVGIYEQYF. The V gene is TRBV19, the J gene TRBJ2-7; 14 nucleotides agree with TRBD2. This CDR3 has 19 amino acids. The V gene end was trimmed by 7 bases and the J gene end by 4 bases; junction bases not matched to a gene: 18. In germline, CDR1 is LNHDA, CDR2 SQIVND (reference sequence).

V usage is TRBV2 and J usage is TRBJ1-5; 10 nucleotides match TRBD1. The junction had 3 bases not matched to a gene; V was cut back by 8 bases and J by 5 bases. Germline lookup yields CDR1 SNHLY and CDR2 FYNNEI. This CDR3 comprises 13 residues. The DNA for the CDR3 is TGTGCCAGCGGACAGGGGGGATATCAGCCCCAGCATTTT. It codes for CASGQGGYQPQHF.

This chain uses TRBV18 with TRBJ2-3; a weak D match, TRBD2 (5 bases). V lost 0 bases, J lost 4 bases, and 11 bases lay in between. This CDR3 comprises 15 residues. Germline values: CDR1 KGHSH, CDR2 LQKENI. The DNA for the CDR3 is TGTGCCAGCTCACCACCGTCTAGCAGTTCAGATACGCAGTATTTT. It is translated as CASSPPSSSSDTQYF.

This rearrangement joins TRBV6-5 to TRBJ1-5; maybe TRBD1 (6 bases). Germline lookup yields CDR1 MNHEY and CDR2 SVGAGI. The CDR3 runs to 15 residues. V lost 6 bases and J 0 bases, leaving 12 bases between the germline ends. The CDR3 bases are TGTGCCAGCAGGCCTACAGGGACTAGCAATCAGCCCCAGCATTTT. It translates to CASRPTGTSNQPQHF.

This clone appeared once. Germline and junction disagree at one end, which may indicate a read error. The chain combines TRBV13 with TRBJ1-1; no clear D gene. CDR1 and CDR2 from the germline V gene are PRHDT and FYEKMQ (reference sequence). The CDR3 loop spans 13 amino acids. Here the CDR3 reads CASSLGNLVEASF. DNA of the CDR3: TGTGCCAGCAGCCTAGGGAATTTAGTTGAAGCTTCCTTT.

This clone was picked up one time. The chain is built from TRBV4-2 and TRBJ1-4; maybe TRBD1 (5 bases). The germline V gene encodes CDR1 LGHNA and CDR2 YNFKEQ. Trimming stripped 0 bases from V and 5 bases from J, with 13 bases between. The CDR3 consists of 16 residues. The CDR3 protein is CASSQDRWGTNEKLFF. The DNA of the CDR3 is TGTGCCAGCAGCCAAGATAGGTGGGGCACGAATGAAAAACTGTTTTTT.

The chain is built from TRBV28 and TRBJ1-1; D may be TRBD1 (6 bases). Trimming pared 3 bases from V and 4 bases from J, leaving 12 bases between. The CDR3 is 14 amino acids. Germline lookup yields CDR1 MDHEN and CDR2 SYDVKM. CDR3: CASSLSGVATEAFF. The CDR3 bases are TGTGCCAGCAGTTTGTCAGGGGTCGCCACTGAAGCTTTCTTT.

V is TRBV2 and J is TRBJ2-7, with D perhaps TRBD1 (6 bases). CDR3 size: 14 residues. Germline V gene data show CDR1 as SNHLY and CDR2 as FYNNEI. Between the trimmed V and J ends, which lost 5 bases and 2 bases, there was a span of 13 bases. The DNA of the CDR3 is TGTGCCAGCAGTACATCAGAGGGGGCCTACGAGCAGTACTTC. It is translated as CASSTSEGAYEQYF.

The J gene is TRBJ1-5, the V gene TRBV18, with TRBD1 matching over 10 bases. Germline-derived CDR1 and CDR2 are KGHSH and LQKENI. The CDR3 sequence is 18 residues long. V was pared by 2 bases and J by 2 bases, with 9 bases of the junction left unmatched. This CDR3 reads CASSPKKGGTGGNQPQHF. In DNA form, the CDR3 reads TGTGCCAGCTCACCAAAGAAAGGGGGGACAGGGGGCAATCAGCCCCAGCATTTT.